This TCR beta chain was captured in a study of blood T cell repertoires in COVID-19 (dated by TCRdb to about 2020). The study in broad terms: Samples from collaborators originated in the United States, Italy and Spain and spanned both the acute and convalescent phases of COVID-19. Samples came from the ongoing ImmuneRACE study (first 160 participants) plus 1,254 subjects from 6 global collaborators. Deeply sampled blood TCRbeta repertoires from subjects exposed to, actively infected with, or recovered from COVID-19 were included in the dataset. Where available, HLA class I and class II types were taken from metadata supplied by the sample provider and were not determined by assay-based typing. The repertoires were released in a freely available public database intended as a resource for research on the immune response to SARS-CoV-2. The prospective study material was composed of cDNA or gDNA derived from T cells, B-cell-depleted T cells, or PBMCs. The sample metadata nearly always contained a de-identified subject ID, COVID-19 status, age in years and sex.

TCRbeta CDR3 regions were amplified from genomic DNA using the immunoSEQ Assay, a bias-controlled multiplex PCR. As for how the authors treated the data: The number of nucleated cells in each sample was estimated by amplification of reference gene primers within the assay. To quantify the absolute abundance of each unique TCRbeta CDR3 rearrangement, sequence reads were collapsed and filtered. For each sample, productive Simpson clonality was calculated as the square root of Simpson's diversity index over productive rearrangements. The clones in this table, taken by TCRdb from immuneACCESS, are in-frame only. Not every clone is retained; where verified, under half of the shortfall comes from an unresolved V gene, and the cause of the rest is unknown. V, J and clone size were drawn from that table, and D and trimming were deduced from the DNA. This sample gives tens of thousands of clones in total; over 75% of them show up just once. The top ten hold about 6% of the sample.

The CDR3, from cysteine to phenylalanine, totals 15 residues. CDR3 DNA is the only sequence kept; it has 45 bases, read in frame from the first base. V is reduced by 0 bases and J by 2 bases, leaving a spacing of 13 bases between them. CDR1 and CDR2, looked up from the germline V gene (reference sequence), are GTSNPN and SVGIG. Points the paper makes about the study in general: The quantity of clinical and demographic metadata differed by source and by participant and was supplied without curation.

Whole blood was collected in K2EDTA tubes by collaborating institutions according to the institutions' own protocols. For TCRbeta analysis, collaborators shipped samples in one of three forms: frozen whole blood, isolated PBMCs, or DNA extracted from either of those sample types. Remarks on this clone: Its antigen is still unknown. No qualities accompany the bases; no much larger clone lies one base away.

This TCR was sampled from a human donor in a cohort sampled during active COVID-19. The chain is assembled from TRBV30 and TRBJ2-5, and perhaps TRBD1 as D gene, on 6 matching bases. The sample consisted of peripheral blood. The nucleotide sequence is given as TGTGCCTGGAGTGTACAGGGCAGGGGACAAGAGACCCAGTACTTC. Its translation reads: CAWSVQGRGQETQYF.